This T cell receptor (beta chain) stems from a study of blood T cells in healthy people across ages (dated by TCRdb to between 2014 and 2016). About the investigation overall: In model experiments, template switching captured roughly one uniquely barcoded TCR beta cDNA molecule for every two T cells. The study measured age-related changes in TCR beta repertoire diversity using deep sequencing normalized with unique cDNA molecular identifiers. For two donors (one aged 18 to 29 and one aged 80 or older), the study analyzed two additional independent replicas of 1 million unique cDNA reads from the same blood draw. To avoid experimental bias, donors of different ages were distributed randomly across sequencing lanes. Four age groups were formed from the donors: young (average about 17 years), middle-aged (roughly 38), aged (approximately 60) and long-lived (more than 75). The study at large found these results: Compared with the aged group, the long-lived group had more naive CD4+ T cells, fewer expanded clones and increased TCR diversity, suggesting age selection. Conclusive comparison of naive and antigen-experienced compartments was prevented by the profiling of bulk unsorted PBMCs. Observed TCR beta diversity per million T cells fell roughly linearly with age, and a significant reduction was already apparent by age roughly 40. Estimates of total diversity based on one million sequenced T cells were considered lower bounds and underestimates. Because the CMV infection status of the donors was unknown, age-related changes in expanded clonotypes may potentially have been confounded. The percentage of naive T cells measured by flow cytometry correlated strongly with observed TCR beta diversity.

This clonotype was observed many times. Its antigen is currently not known. No base-level quality is on record; no much larger clone is a single base apart. Donors were around 37 systemically healthy Caucasian individuals from Russia aged roughly 6 to 95 years. Around 10 milliliters of peripheral blood were drawn from each donor into EDTA-treated Vacutainer tubes. Ficoll-Paque density-gradient centrifugation was used to isolate PBMCs, with at least 7 million per sample. Trizol reagent was used to extract total RNA from the PBMCs, yielding at least 5.5 micrograms per sample. Naive CD45RAhigh/CD27high T cell percentages were measured by flow cytometry on a PBMC aliquot from every donor. Library construction relied on 5' RACE. Data came from an Illumina HiSeq 2500. A second roughly 7 to 11 cycle PCR used a sample-barcoded 5' primer and a J-beta primer mix. A unique molecular identifier was introduced onto each TCR beta cDNA molecule by a template-switch 5' adaptor carrying 12 random nucleotides. Each sample yielded at least 2.5 million CDR3-containing paired-end reads. First-strand cDNA synthesis was performed from all RNA using the Mint cDNA synthesis kit, with priming by a TRBC-specific oligonucleotide. All cDNA was treated with uracil-DNA glycosylase and then went through a first 18-cycle PCR with the universal primers M1SS and BC2_uni_R. In the source study's methods: For normalization, 1 million high-quality reads were randomly selected from each sample, with every read carrying a distinct molecular identifier. Instead of being binned into consensus sequences, reads that shared molecular identifiers were thrown out. MiTCR, set to a Q25 quality threshold and the strictest error-elimination algorithm, was used for CDR3 identification, clonotype clustering and error correction. A nonparametric unseen species model using Euler transformation provided a lower-bound estimate of total TCR beta diversity. Using fastp at Q25 and MiXCR, TCRdb reprocessed the public reads and kept productive beta chains. CDR3 protein duplicates are merged, each entry listing the most common genes and DNA. Clone size and V and J calls follow TCRdb, not the original study. The table for this sample lists about 750,000 distinct CDR3 sequences; 40% to 65% of them were counted only once. The biggest ten clones account for about 42% of the sample.

Per the germline V gene (reference sequence), MNHEY is the CDR1 and SMNVEV is the CDR2. V drops 3 bases and J drops 5 bases, leaving 17 bases in between. The CDR3 measures 15 amino acids from cysteine to phenylalanine. Solely the CDR3 DNA is kept, with 45 bases framed from the first base. The sequenced sample consisted of blood. The chain is assembled from TRBV27 and TRBJ2-7; the D segment may tentatively be TRBD1 or TRBD2, each giving 6 matched bases. The sequence was collected from a man older than 75 in good health. At the DNA level, the sequence is TGTGCCAGCAGTTTCGGGGGAGAGGGGGGCGACGAGCAGTACTTC. This sequence encodes CASSFGGEGGDEQYF.